Listed below are T cell receptor beta chains from one sample, sequenced in a study of regulatory T cells in long-lasting Graves disease. TCRdb re-derived calls from the multiplex PCR reads in MiXCR, one entry per CDR3 protein. The sample has fewer than 550,000 distinct CDR3 sequences; about a sixth are singletons. These same data were also listed under a study on T cells in Graves' hyperthyroidism and ophthalmopathy.

The specimen comprised peripheral blood mononuclear cells (PBMCs), sampled at new diagnosis, from a patient treated with antithyroid drugs. Receptor source: a young woman with Graves disease. Each CDR3 is given with its conserved first and last residue. The order of the fields is J gene, D gene, CDR3 length, clone size, V gene, CDR3 DNA, CDR3 protein. D genes are given only for firm matches. The size entry is marked missing in some rows and otherwise reads once, few, many or a size class.

j_gene: TRBJ1-1; d_gene: .; len: 13; abundance: few; v_gene: TRBV7-3; CDR3nt: TGTGCCAGCAGCGAGGATCCAAACACTGAAGCTTTCTTT; CDR3aa: CASSEDPNTEAFF
j_gene: TRBJ2-7; d_gene: .; len: 11; abundance: many; v_gene: TRBV6-1; CDR3nt: TGTGCCAGCAGTAATATCTACGAGCAGTACTTC; CDR3aa: CASSNIYEQYF
j_gene: TRBJ2-3; d_gene: .; len: 13; abundance: .; v_gene: TRBV28; CDR3nt: TGTGCCAGCAGATTAACAGGGTCAGATACGCAGTATTTT; CDR3aa: CASRLTGSDTQYF
j_gene: TRBJ2-1; d_gene: .; len: 16; abundance: .; v_gene: TRBV3-1; CDR3nt: TGTGCCAGCAGCCAAGTCAAAAGGTATACTTACAATGAGCAGTTCTTC; CDR3aa: CASSQVKRYTYNEQFF
j_gene: TRBJ2-3; d_gene: TRBD2; len: 16; abundance: many; v_gene: TRBV12-5; CDR3nt: TGTGCTAGTGGTTTGGTACTAGCGGGGCTCACAGATACGCAGTATTTT; CDR3aa: CASGLVLAGLTDTQYF
j_gene: TRBJ1-1; d_gene: .; len: 15; abundance: many; v_gene: TRBV10-3; CDR3nt: TGTGCCATCAGTGACGGCAGGGGAATGAACACTGAAGCTTTCTTT; CDR3aa: CAISDGRGMNTEAFF
j_gene: TRBJ2-4; d_gene: .; len: 14; abundance: few; v_gene: TRBV12-3/TRBV12-4; CDR3nt: TGTGCCAGCAGTCCCCATATAGCCAAAAACATTCAGTACTTC; CDR3aa: CASSPHIAKNIQYF
j_gene: TRBJ2-1; d_gene: .; len: 15; abundance: many; v_gene: TRBV12-3/TRBV12-4; CDR3nt: TGTGCCAGCAGTTTTTCCCTCCGTTGGTCCGATGAGCAGTTCTTC; CDR3aa: CASSFSLRWSDEQFF
j_gene: TRBJ1-1; d_gene: .; len: 15; abundance: many; v_gene: TRBV7-3; CDR3nt: TGTGCCAGCAGCTTGAGGGGCAGCCCGGATGTTGAAGCTTTCTTT; CDR3aa: CASSLRGSPDVEAFF
j_gene: TRBJ2-7; d_gene: TRBD2; len: 14; abundance: few; v_gene: TRBV11-2; CDR3nt: TGTGCCAGCAGCGTAATAGCGGGAGAGAACGAGCAGTACTTC; CDR3aa: CASSVIAGENEQYF
j_gene: TRBJ2-1; d_gene: .; len: 16; abundance: many; v_gene: TRBV28; CDR3nt: TGTGCCAGCAGTTTAGGTCTAGCGAGGACCCGGAATGAGCAGTTCTTC; CDR3aa: CASSLGLARTRNEQFF
j_gene: TRBJ1-1; d_gene: .; len: 14; abundance: many; v_gene: TRBV13; CDR3nt: TGTGCCAGCAGCTTACGGCTTAGGGACACTGAAGCTTTCTTT; CDR3aa: CASSLRLRDTEAFF
j_gene: TRBJ2-1; d_gene: .; len: 15; abundance: .; v_gene: TRBV19; CDR3nt: TGTGCCAGTAGTGCCTACCGGGACCGCAAAAATGAGCAGTTCTTC; CDR3aa: CASSAYRDRKNEQFF
j_gene: TRBJ1-1; d_gene: TRBD1; len: 14; abundance: few; v_gene: TRBV5-1; CDR3nt: TGCGCCAGCAGCCTGACAGGGGATTACACTGAAGCTTTCTTT; CDR3aa: CASSLTGDYTEAFF
j_gene: TRBJ2-7; d_gene: TRBD2; len: 16; abundance: many; v_gene: TRBV14; CDR3nt: TGTGCCAGCAGCGTGGGGCTAGCGGGAGGGACCTACGAGCAGTACTTC; CDR3aa: CASSVGLAGGTYEQYF
j_gene: TRBJ2-2; d_gene: TRBD2; len: 15; abundance: few; v_gene: TRBV18; CDR3nt: TGTGCCAGCTCACCACCGGGACTAGCGTTCGGGGAGCTGTTTTTT; CDR3aa: CASSPPGLAFGELFF
j_gene: TRBJ1-2; d_gene: .; len: 13; abundance: .; v_gene: TRBV6-2/TRBV6-3; CDR3nt: TGTGCCAGCGCAAACCGGGAGGATCGGGGCTACACCTTC; CDR3aa: CASANREDRGYTF
j_gene: TRBJ2-1; d_gene: .; len: 14; abundance: few; v_gene: TRBV9; CDR3nt: TGTGCCAGCAGCGTAAGGGCTAGCAACAATGAGCAGTTCTTC; CDR3aa: CASSVRASNNEQFF
j_gene: TRBJ2-1; d_gene: .; len: 13; abundance: .; v_gene: TRBV27; CDR3nt: TGTGCCAGCAGTTTCCTTCCCGGGGATGAGCAGTTCTTC; CDR3aa: CASSFLPGDEQFF
j_gene: TRBJ2-7; d_gene: TRBD1; len: 16; abundance: .; v_gene: TRBV7-9; CDR3nt: TGTGCCAGCAGCTTTTTTGGGACCGGGACAGCCTACGAGCAGTACTTC; CDR3aa: CASSFFGTGTAYEQYF
j_gene: TRBJ2-1; d_gene: .; len: 13; abundance: few; v_gene: TRBV7-2; CDR3nt: TGTGCCAGCAGCGGGGACAACATGGGAGAGCAGTTCTTC; CDR3aa: CASSGDNMGEQFF
j_gene: TRBJ2-3; d_gene: TRBD2; len: 15; abundance: many; v_gene: TRBV7-2; CDR3nt: TGTGCCAGCAGCCCCGGACTAGCGGACACAGATACGCAGTATTTT; CDR3aa: CASSPGLADTDTQYF
j_gene: TRBJ2-2; d_gene: TRBD2; len: 16; abundance: many; v_gene: TRBV20-1; CDR3nt: TGCAGTGCTAGAGTAACTAGCGGAATAAACACCGGGGAGCTGTTTTTT; CDR3aa: CSARVTSGINTGELFF
j_gene: TRBJ2-5; d_gene: .; len: 15; abundance: .; v_gene: TRBV30; CDR3nt: TGTGCCTGGAGTGTACGGAACAGGGGAGGGGAGACCCAGTACTTC; CDR3aa: CAWSVRNRGGETQYF
j_gene: TRBJ1-1; d_gene: .; len: 13; abundance: .; v_gene: TRBV7-3; CDR3nt: TGTGCCAGCAGCTTCTTGTCGAACACTGAAGCTTTCTTT; CDR3aa: CASSFLSNTEAFF
j_gene: TRBJ1-5; d_gene: TRBD1; len: 15; abundance: many; v_gene: TRBV28; CDR3nt: TGTGCCAGCTACCTAGGGACAGTTAGCAATCAGCCCCAGCATTTT; CDR3aa: CASYLGTVSNQPQHF
j_gene: TRBJ2-7; d_gene: TRBD2; len: 14; abundance: many; v_gene: TRBV7-9; CDR3nt: TGTGCCAGCAGTTATCAGCGGGAGAGCTACGAGCAGTACTTC; CDR3aa: CASSYQRESYEQYF
j_gene: TRBJ2-7; d_gene: TRBD1; len: 18; abundance: .; v_gene: TRBV3-1; CDR3nt: TGTGCCAGCAGCCTTCCAAACGGTAGGGGGCCGCGGACGGGAGAGCAGTACTTC; CDR3aa: CASSLPNGRGPRTGEQYF
j_gene: TRBJ2-7; d_gene: TRBD1; len: 17; abundance: many; v_gene: TRBV9; CDR3nt: TGTGCCAGCAGCGCAGGACTTGGCCGGGACAGTCCCTACGAGCAGTACTTC; CDR3aa: CASSAGLGRDSPYEQYF
j_gene: TRBJ2-1; d_gene: TRBD2; len: 16; abundance: many; v_gene: TRBV3-1; CDR3nt: TGTGCCAGCAGCCAAGGAACTAGCGGGGGGATCAATGAGCAGTTCTTC; CDR3aa: CASSQGTSGGINEQFF
j_gene: TRBJ2-7; d_gene: TRBD1; len: 14; abundance: few; v_gene: TRBV18; CDR3nt: TGTGCCAGCTCACCGGACAGGGGTCCTTTCGAGCAGTACTTC; CDR3aa: CASSPDRGPFEQYF
j_gene: TRBJ2-7; d_gene: .; len: 16; abundance: .; v_gene: TRBV5-1; CDR3nt: TGCGCCAGCAGCTCTGTGACGGGAACTGGGGGCTACGAGCAGTACTTC; CDR3aa: CASSSVTGTGGYEQYF
j_gene: TRBJ2-7; d_gene: TRBD2; len: 15; abundance: many; v_gene: TRBV28; CDR3nt: TGTGCCAGCGACAGGCCGGGAGGGAGCTCCTACGAGCAGTACTTC; CDR3aa: CASDRPGGSSYEQYF
j_gene: TRBJ1-1; d_gene: .; len: 12; abundance: few; v_gene: TRBV20-1; CDR3nt: TGCAGTGCCACAAAGATAGACACTGAAGCTTTCTTT; CDR3aa: CSATKIDTEAFF
j_gene: TRBJ2-7; d_gene: TRBD2; len: 14; abundance: many; v_gene: TRBV2; CDR3nt: TGTGCCAGCAGGGAAGCGGGAATCAGGTACGAGCAGTACTTC; CDR3aa: CASREAGIRYEQYF
j_gene: TRBJ2-3; d_gene: .; len: 12; abundance: .; v_gene: TRBV20-1; CDR3nt: TGCAGTGCTTTACACGTCGTAGATACGCAGTATTTT; CDR3aa: CSALHVVDTQYF
j_gene: TRBJ2-5; d_gene: .; len: 10; abundance: few; v_gene: TRBV29-1; CDR3nt: TGCAGCGTTATTGCGGAGACCCAGTACTTC; CDR3aa: CSVIAETQYF
j_gene: TRBJ2-1; d_gene: TRBD2; len: 16; abundance: .; v_gene: TRBV6-5; CDR3nt: TGTGCCAGCAGTTACTCGGTTCTAGCGGGAACGCATGAGCAGTTCTTC; CDR3aa: CASSYSVLAGTHEQFF
j_gene: TRBJ1-5; d_gene: .; len: 14; abundance: .; v_gene: TRBV2; CDR3nt: TGTGCCAGCAGGACAGGCCTTAGCAATCAGCCCCAGCATTTT; CDR3aa: CASRTGLSNQPQHF
j_gene: TRBJ2-7; d_gene: .; len: 14; abundance: few; v_gene: TRBV5-1; CDR3nt: TGCGCCAGCAGCTCCGACCTCCTCTGGGGCGAGCAGTACTTC; CDR3aa: CASSSDLLWGEQYF
j_gene: TRBJ2-1; d_gene: TRBD2; len: 17; abundance: .; v_gene: TRBV12-3/TRBV12-4; CDR3nt: TGTGCCAGCAGTGCCCCCGGGACTAGCGAATTCTACAATGAGCAGTCCTTC; CDR3aa: CASSAPGTSEFYNEQSF
j_gene: TRBJ2-2; d_gene: .; len: 15; abundance: many; v_gene: TRBV5-8; CDR3nt: TGTGCCAGCAGCTTGGAGGGCAGGGCGCCCGGGGAGCTGTTTTTT; CDR3aa: CASSLEGRAPGELFF
j_gene: TRBJ1-4; d_gene: TRBD1; len: 15; abundance: many; v_gene: TRBV28; CDR3nt: TGTGCCAGCAGTTTCGTAGGACAGGTGAATGAAAAACTGTTTTTT; CDR3aa: CASSFVGQVNEKLFF
j_gene: TRBJ2-7; d_gene: .; len: 12; abundance: many; v_gene: TRBV29-1; CDR3nt: TGCAGCGTTGCCGCGGGACGGTACGAGCAGTACTTC; CDR3aa: CSVAAGRYEQYF
j_gene: TRBJ1-1; d_gene: TRBD1; len: 13; abundance: many; v_gene: TRBV28; CDR3nt: TGTGCCAGCAGCCGGGACAGGGTGACTGAAGCTTTCTTT; CDR3aa: CASSRDRVTEAFF
j_gene: TRBJ2-7; d_gene: .; len: 13; abundance: many; v_gene: TRBV5-1; CDR3nt: TGCGCCAGCAGTTTCGGAGTACTCTACGAGCAGTACTTC; CDR3aa: CASSFGVLYEQYF
j_gene: TRBJ2-2; d_gene: .; len: 12; abundance: many; v_gene: TRBV27; CDR3nt: TGTGCCAGCAGTTTATGGGCCGGGGAGCTGTTTTTT; CDR3aa: CASSLWAGELFF
j_gene: TRBJ2-5; d_gene: TRBD2; len: 16; abundance: .; v_gene: TRBV29-1; CDR3nt: TGCAGCGTTGTAGCGGGACTAGCGGGAGTTTTGGAGACCCAGTACTTC; CDR3aa: CSVVAGLAGVLETQYF
j_gene: TRBJ2-5; d_gene: TRBD1; len: 17; abundance: .; v_gene: TRBV28; CDR3nt: TGTGCCAGCAGCCAAACAACGGACAGGGGGCCTTTAGAGACCCAGTACTTC; CDR3aa: CASSQTTDRGPLETQYF
j_gene: TRBJ2-1; d_gene: TRBD1; len: 17; abundance: .; v_gene: TRBV27; CDR3nt: TGTGCCAGCAGTTTTTGGGTAGGACAGGGCCCCTACAATGAGCAGTTCTTC; CDR3aa: CASSFWVGQGPYNEQFF
j_gene: TRBJ1-1; d_gene: .; len: 12; abundance: .; v_gene: TRBV27; CDR3nt: TGTGCCAGCATAGGGGGGAACACTGAAGCTTTCTTT; CDR3aa: CASIGGNTEAFF
j_gene: TRBJ2-4; d_gene: .; len: 16; abundance: few; v_gene: TRBV13; CDR3nt: TGTGCCAGCAGCTTAGGCCTTGGGGGGGCCAAAAACATTCAGTACTTC; CDR3aa: CASSLGLGGAKNIQYF
j_gene: TRBJ2-7; d_gene: .; len: 15; abundance: many; v_gene: TRBV7-2; CDR3nt: TGTGCCAGCAGCTTAGCGCGGGACTTACTCTACGAGCAGTACTTC; CDR3aa: CASSLARDLLYEQYF
j_gene: TRBJ2-1; d_gene: TRBD1; len: 14; abundance: .; v_gene: TRBV9; CDR3nt: TGTGCCAGCAGCGTAGTTGGGACAGCGAATGAGCAGTTCTTC; CDR3aa: CASSVVGTANEQFF
j_gene: TRBJ1-5; d_gene: .; len: 12; abundance: .; v_gene: TRBV28; CDR3nt: TGTGCCAGCAGTTTGATCAATCAGCCCCAGCATTTT; CDR3aa: CASSLINQPQHF
j_gene: TRBJ1-1; d_gene: TRBD1; len: 13; abundance: few; v_gene: TRBV7-3; CDR3nt: TGTGCCAGCAGCTCCGGACAGGAACATGAAGCTTTCTTT; CDR3aa: CASSSGQEHEAFF